This TCR beta chain was profiled in a study of CD8+CD57+ T cells in acquired aplastic anemia. Study in general: When averaged, DNA from sorted CD4+ and CD8+ cells came to about 3 ug. General study results and limits: Researchers reported that CD8+ Simpson's diversity was not significantly different in patients versus controls. The number of CD8+ CDR3 sequences shared by patients and controls was around 30.

For CDR3 and TCR beta VDJ profiling, genomic DNA was the template used. TCRdb re-analysed the reads in MiXCR, keeping a single row per CDR3 protein. The data show 150,000 to 200,000 distinct CDR3 sequences, 55% to 70% seen once. With regard to this clonotype: The antigen is unknown.

This receptor was taken from a human donor with severe aplastic anemia or a healthy control (not recorded which). Sequencing used sorted CD4+, CD8+, or CD8+CD57+ T cells (not recorded which) from PBMCs.

CDR3 in DNA: TGTGCCATCATGGACCAGACGACAGGATCCTACGAGCAGTACTTC. Translated: CAIMDQTTGSYEQYF. V gene TRBV10-3 combines with J gene TRBJ2-7; TRBD1 is a possible D gene (6 bases). Deletions cut 7 bases from V and 1 base from J, with 17 bases between. The CDR3 runs to 15 residues. CDR1 and CDR2 (germline): ENHRY, SYGVKD.